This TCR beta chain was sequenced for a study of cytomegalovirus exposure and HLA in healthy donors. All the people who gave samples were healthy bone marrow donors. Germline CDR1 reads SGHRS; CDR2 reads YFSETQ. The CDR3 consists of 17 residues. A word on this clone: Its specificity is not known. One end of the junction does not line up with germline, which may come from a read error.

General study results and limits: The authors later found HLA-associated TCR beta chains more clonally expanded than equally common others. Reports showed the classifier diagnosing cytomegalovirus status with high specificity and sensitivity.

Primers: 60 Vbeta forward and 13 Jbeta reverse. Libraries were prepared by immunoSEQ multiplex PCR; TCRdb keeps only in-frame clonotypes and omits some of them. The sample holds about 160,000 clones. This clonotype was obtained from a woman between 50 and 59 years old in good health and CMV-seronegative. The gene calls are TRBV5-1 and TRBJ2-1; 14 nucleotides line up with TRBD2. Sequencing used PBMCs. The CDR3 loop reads CASSKMTSGRAYDEQFF. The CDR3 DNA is TGCGCCAGCAGCAAGATGACTAGCGGGAGGGCCTACGATGAGCAGTTCTTC.